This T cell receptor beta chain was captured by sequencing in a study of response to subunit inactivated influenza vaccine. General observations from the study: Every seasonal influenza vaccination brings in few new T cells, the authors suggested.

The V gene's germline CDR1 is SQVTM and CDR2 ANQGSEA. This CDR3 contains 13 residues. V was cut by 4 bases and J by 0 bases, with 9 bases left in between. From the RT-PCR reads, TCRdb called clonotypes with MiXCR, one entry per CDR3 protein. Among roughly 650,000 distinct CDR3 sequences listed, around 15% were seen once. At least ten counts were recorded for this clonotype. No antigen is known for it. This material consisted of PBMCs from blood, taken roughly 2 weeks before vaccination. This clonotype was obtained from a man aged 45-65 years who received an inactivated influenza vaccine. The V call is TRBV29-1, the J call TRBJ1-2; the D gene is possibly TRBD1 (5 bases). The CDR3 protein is CSVGTGPNYGYTF. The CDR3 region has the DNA TGCAGCGTTGGCACAGGACCTAACTATGGCTACACCTTC.